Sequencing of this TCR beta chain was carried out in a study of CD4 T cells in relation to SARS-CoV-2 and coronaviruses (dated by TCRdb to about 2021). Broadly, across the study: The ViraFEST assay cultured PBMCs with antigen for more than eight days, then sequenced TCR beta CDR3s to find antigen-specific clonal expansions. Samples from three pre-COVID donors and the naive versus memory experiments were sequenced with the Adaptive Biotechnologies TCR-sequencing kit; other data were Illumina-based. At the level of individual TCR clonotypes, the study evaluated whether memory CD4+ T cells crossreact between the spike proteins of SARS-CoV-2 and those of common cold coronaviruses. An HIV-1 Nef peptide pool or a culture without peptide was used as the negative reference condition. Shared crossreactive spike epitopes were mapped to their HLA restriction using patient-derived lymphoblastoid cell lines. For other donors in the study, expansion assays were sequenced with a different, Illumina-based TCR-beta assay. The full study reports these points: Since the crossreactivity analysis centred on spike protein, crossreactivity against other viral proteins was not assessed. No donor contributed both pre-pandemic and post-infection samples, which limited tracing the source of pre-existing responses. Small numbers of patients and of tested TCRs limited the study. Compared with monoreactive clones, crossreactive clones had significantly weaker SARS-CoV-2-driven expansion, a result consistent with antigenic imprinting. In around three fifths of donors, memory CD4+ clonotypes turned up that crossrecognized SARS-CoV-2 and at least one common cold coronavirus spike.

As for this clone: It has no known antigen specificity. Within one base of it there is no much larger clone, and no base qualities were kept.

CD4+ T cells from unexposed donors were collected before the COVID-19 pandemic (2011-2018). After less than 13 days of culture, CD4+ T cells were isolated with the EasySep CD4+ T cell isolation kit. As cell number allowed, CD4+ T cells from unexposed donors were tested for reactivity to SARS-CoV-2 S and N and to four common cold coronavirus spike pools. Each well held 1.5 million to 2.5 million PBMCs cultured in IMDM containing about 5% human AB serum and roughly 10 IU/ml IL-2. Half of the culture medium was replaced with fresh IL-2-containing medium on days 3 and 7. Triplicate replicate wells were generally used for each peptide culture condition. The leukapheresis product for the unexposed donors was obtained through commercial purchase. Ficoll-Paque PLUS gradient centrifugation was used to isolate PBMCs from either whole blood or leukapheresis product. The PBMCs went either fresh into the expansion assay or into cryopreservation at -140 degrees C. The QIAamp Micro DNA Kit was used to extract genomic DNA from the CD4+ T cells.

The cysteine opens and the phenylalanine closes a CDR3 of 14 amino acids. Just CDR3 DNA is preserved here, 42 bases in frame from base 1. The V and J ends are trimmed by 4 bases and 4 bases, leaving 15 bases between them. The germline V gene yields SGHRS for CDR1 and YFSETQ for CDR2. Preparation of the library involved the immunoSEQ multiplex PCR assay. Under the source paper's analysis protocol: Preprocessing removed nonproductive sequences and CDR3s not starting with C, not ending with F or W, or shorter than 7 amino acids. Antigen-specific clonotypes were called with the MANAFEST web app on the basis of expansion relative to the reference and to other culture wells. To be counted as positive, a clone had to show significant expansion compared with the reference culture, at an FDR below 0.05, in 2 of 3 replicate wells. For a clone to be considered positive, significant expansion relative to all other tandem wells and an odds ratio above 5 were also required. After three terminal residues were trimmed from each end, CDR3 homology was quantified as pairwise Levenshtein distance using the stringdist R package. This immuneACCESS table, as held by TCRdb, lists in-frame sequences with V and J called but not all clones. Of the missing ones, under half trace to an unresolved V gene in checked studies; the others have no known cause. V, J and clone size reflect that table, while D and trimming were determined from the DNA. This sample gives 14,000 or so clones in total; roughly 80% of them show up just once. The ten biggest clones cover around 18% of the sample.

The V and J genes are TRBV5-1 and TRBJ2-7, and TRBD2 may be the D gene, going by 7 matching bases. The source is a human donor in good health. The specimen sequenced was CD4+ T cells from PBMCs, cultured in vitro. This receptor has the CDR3 CASSLGGGQYEQYF. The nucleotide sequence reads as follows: TGCGCCAGCAGCCTTGGGGGGGGCCAGTACGAGCAGTACTTC.